The text below deals with one T cell receptor beta chain. Clones were sequenced by immunoSEQ multiplex PCR, and TCRdb holds only the in-frame ones, with some missing. The sample lists about 46,000 clones; 90% to 95% were seen once. The sample belongs to a study of T cell changes during pregnancy in multiple sclerosis. The receptor's source is a female donor with multiple sclerosis, enrolled in a pregnancy study. Sequences were derived from CD8+ T cells from peripheral blood mononuclear cells, sampled in the first trimester of pregnancy.

In DNA, the CDR3 is TGTGCCAGCAGCCCAAGACGGGGAGATGGCTACACCTTC. This encodes CASSPRRGDGYTF. V usage is TRBV5-4 and J usage is TRBJ1-2; no definite D call. The ends were cut back, 4 bases at V and 6 bases at J, with 13 bases in the middle. Germline lookup yields CDR1 SGHNT and CDR2 YYREEE (reference sequence). The CDR3 length is 13 residues. Variable domain in full (rest from reference TRBV5-4 and TRBJ1-2): ETGVTQSPTHLIKTRGQQVTLRCSSQSGHNTVSWYQQALGQGPQFIFQYYREEENGRGNFPPRFSGLQFPNYSSELNVNALELDDSALYLCASSPRRGDGYTFGSGTRLTVV.